What follows are 24 T cell receptor beta chains derived from one specimen sequenced in a study of shared clonotypes between healthy human individuals (TCRdb year 2020). CD8 naive samples were CD45RO-negative cells positively selected for CCR7, giving a CD45RA+CCR7+ population that excluded TemRA cells. Library generation was performed with the immunoSEQ multiplex PCR assay. TCRdb took over this immuneACCESS table, retaining in-frame rearrangements with V and J assigned. Such tables are incomplete; in checked studies, under half of the missing clones stem from an unresolved V gene, and the remainder is unexplained. For this sample the table gives about 600,000 clones, of which about 95% were detected only once. Less than 0.13% of the sample belongs to the ten largest clones. The sample consisted of naive CD8+ T cells sorted from blood. Reading the label with the study, this specimen's cell subset or site is: CD45RA+CCR7+. These receptors all stem from a woman aged 30 to 39 in good health.

V and J are TRBV19 and TRBJ1-5; tentative D call: TRBD1 (5 bases). The CDR3 has 15 residues. Trimming removed 6 bases at V and 2 bases at J, with 14 bases between. Germline values: CDR1 LNHDA, CDR2 SQIVND (reference sequence). The CDR3 sequence: CASRVRGGGNQPQHF. The CDR3 nucleotides read TGTGCCAGTAGAGTTCGCGGGGGAGGCAATCAGCCCCAGCATTTT. The full variable domain, rest sourced from reference TRBV19 and TRBJ1-5, is DGGITQSPKYLFRKEGQNVTLSCEQNLNHDAMYWYRQDPGQGLRLIYYSQIVNDFQKGDIAEGYSVSREKKESFPLTVTSAQKNPTAFYLCASRVRGGGNQPQHFGDGTRLSIL.

This rearrangement joins TRBV19 to TRBJ2-1; TRBD2 matches at 8 bases. The ends lost 5 bases at V and 0 bases at J; junction bases unmatched: 6. Germline-derived CDR1 and CDR2 are LNHDA and SQIVND (reference sequence). The CDR3 totals 16 residues. The CDR3 is CASSPPSGRSYNEQFF. CDR3 sequence (DNA): TGTGCCAGTAGTCCTCCTAGCGGGCGCTCCTACAATGAGCAGTTCTTC.

This chain uses TRBV28 with TRBJ2-7, with D possibly called TRBD1 or TRBD2 (5 bases each). This CDR3 comprises 12 residues. Trimming took off 8 bases at V and 12 bases at J, with 20 bases between the two ends. Germline V CDR1 and CDR2: MDHEN, SYDVKM. The CDR3 region has the DNA TGTGCCAGCGTTGAGCCGGGGACCTCGGGGTACTTC. This codes for CASVEPGTSGYF.

The chain couples TRBV2 to TRBJ1-1; the D is unclear. CDR1 and CDR2 from the germline V gene are SNHLY and FYNNEI. The V and J ends lost 8 bases and 5 bases respectively, with 12 bases between them. The CDR3 runs to 12 residues. The CDR3 DNA follows: TGTGCCAGCTCTGAGGAATTTACTGAAGCTTTCTTT. Amino acids: CASSEEFTEAFF.

This rearrangement joins TRBV7-3 to TRBJ2-1; TRBD2 might be the D (6 bases). The CDR3 has 16 residues. Germline V gene data show CDR1 as SGHTA and CDR2 as FQGTGA. Trimming pared 6 bases from V and 0 bases from J, leaving 15 bases between. Here the CDR3 reads CASRPRRDSSYNEQFF. The CDR3 DNA follows: TGTGCCAGCAGACCCCGGCGGGACTCCTCCTACAATGAGCAGTTCTTC.

The chain links TRBV27 to TRBJ2-7, with TRBD1 matching over 8 bases. The CDR3 has 15 amino acids. Germline CDR1 is MNHEY and CDR2 is SMNVEV (reference sequence). V was clipped by 0 bases and J by 4 bases; unmatched bases: 5. The CDR3 protein is CASSLSWTGKYEQYF. In nucleotides, the CDR3 is TGTGCCAGCAGTTTATCCTGGACAGGGAAATACGAGCAGTACTTC.

As regards this clone: Other DNA sequences in this specimen translate into the identical CDR3. The J gene is TRBJ2-7, the V gene TRBV27; either TRBD1 or TRBD2 may fit D (5 bases each). This CDR3 spans 13 amino acids. V shed 6 bases and J shed 0 bases, with 9 bases lying between them. Germline V lookup: CDR1 MNHEY, CDR2 SMNVEV (reference sequence). CDR3 loop: CASRLGTSYEQYF. Written as DNA, the CDR3 is TGTGCCAGCAGGCTTGGGACCTCCTACGAGCAGTACTTC.

The rearrangement joins TRBV27 to TRBJ2-5; 7 nucleotides align to TRBD2. TRBJ2-7 explains the end of the DNA better; the J call may be wrong. CDR3 size: 15 residues. Germline assignment: CDR1 MNHEY and CDR2 SMNVEV (reference sequence). CDR3 in DNA: TGTGCCAGCAGGCCGGGACTACACAAGCCGTACGAGCAGTACTTC. It translates to CASRPGLHKPYEQYF.

V and J are TRBV19 and TRBJ1-1; 9 positions match TRBD1. The junction had 4 bases not matched to a gene; V was cut back by 5 bases and J by 3 bases. The CDR3 covers 14 residues. Germline lookup yields CDR1 LNHDA and CDR2 SQIVND (reference sequence). CDR3 residues: CASSPGQGYTEAFF. DNA of the CDR3: TGTGCCAGTAGTCCCGGACAGGGGTACACTGAAGCTTTCTTT.

V gene TRBV28 combines with J gene TRBJ1-4, with D possibly matching TRBD1 (5 bases). The CDR3 has 17 amino acids. Germline V lookup: CDR1 MDHEN, CDR2 SYDVKM. V shed 6 bases and J shed 3 bases, with 20 bases lying between them. CDR3 bases: TGTGCCAGCAGGAAGGGACCTAAATGGGGGTCTAATGAAAAACTGTTTTTT. Protein sequence: CASRKGPKWGSNEKLFF.

Of note for this clone: Other DNA sequences in the same sample also yield this CDR3. The chain uses TRBV5-4 and TRBJ2-7; unclear D gene. Trimming removed 0 bases at V and 2 bases at J, with 9 bases between. In germline, CDR1 is SGHNT, CDR2 YYREEE (reference sequence). The CDR3 spans 14 residues. The CDR3 loop reads CASSLGSRAYEQYF. In DNA, the CDR3 is TGTGCCAGCAGCTTGGGGTCTAGAGCCTACGAGCAGTACTTC.

This clone was recorded only once. The chain uses TRBV29-1 and TRBJ2-5, with 7 bases lining up with TRBD2. The J call is uncertain, as TRBJ2-7 better fits the DNA end. The V gene's germline CDR1 is SQVTM and CDR2 ANQGSEA. The CDR3 has 13 amino acids. The DNA of the CDR3 is TGCAGCGTTGGGGCGGGAGTCGGGTACGAGCAGTACTTC. This encodes CSVGAGVGYEQYF.

The genes are TRBV10-2 and TRBJ2-1; TRBD1 aligns across 8 bases. The CDR3 totals 15 residues. Germline values: CDR1 WSHSY, CDR2 SAAADI. J gave up 2 bases and V 3 bases, and 3 bases lay outside the gene matches. The CDR3 bases are TGCGCCAGCAGTGATGGCAGGGGGCCCTACAATGAGCAGTTCTTC. Its protein product is CASSDGRGPYNEQFF.

The chain combines TRBV10-3 with TRBJ2-7; 7 bases map to TRBD2. CDR1 is ENHRY and CDR2 is SYGVKD in the germline V gene. The CDR3 sequence is 17 residues long. V shed 0 bases and J 2 bases; nucleotides not matched to a gene: 10. The CDR3 protein is CAISESSLAAVPYEQYF. Here the CDR3 DNA reads TGTGCCATCAGTGAGTCAAGTCTAGCGGCTGTCCCCTACGAGCAGTACTTC.

This clone appeared once. V is TRBV19 and J is TRBJ2-3; D unclear. Germline assignment: CDR1 LNHDA and CDR2 SQIVND (reference sequence). This CDR3 comprises 18 residues. Trimming removed 4 bases at V and 0 bases at J, with 20 bases between. CDR3 region: CASSKGSANLYSTDTQYF. CDR3 sequence (DNA): TGTGCCAGTAGTAAGGGTTCCGCTAACCTTTATAGCACAGATACGCAGTATTTT.

The chain employs TRBV19 and TRBJ1-1; the D is unclear. This CDR3 spans 14 amino acids. Between the trimmed V and J ends, which lost 3 bases and 3 bases, there was a span of 11 bases. Germline V lookup: CDR1 LNHDA, CDR2 SQIVND (reference sequence). The CDR3 nucleotides are TGTGCCAGTAGTATGCCAGATTGGGACACTGAAGCTTTCTTT. It specifies CASSMPDWDTEAFF.

The chain is built from TRBV19 and TRBJ1-1, with a possible D match to TRBD1 (6 bases). CDR1 and CDR2 from the germline V gene are LNHDA and SQIVND (reference sequence). The CDR3 has 13 amino acids. The germline V and J ends were trimmed by 3 bases and 5 bases, with 10 bases remaining between them. CDR3 residues: CASSIWGLTEAFF. The CDR3, as DNA: TGTGCCAGTAGTATTTGGGGGCTTACTGAAGCTTTCTTT.

Notes on this clone: Other DNA sequences in this specimen translate into the identical CDR3. CDR3 DNA: TGTGCCAGTACAGATTTGAACACTGAAGCTTTCTTT. This gives the protein CASTDLNTEAFF. The V and J genes are TRBV19 and TRBJ1-1, with unresolved D. This CDR3 comprises 12 residues. Trimming took off 7 bases at V and 0 bases at J, with 6 bases between the two ends. Germline values: CDR1 LNHDA, CDR2 SQIVND (reference sequence).

The rearrangement joins TRBV2 to TRBJ2-1, with D unclear. The CDR3 has 12 amino acids. Deletions cut 7 bases from V and 8 bases from J, with 12 bases between. Germline lookup yields CDR1 SNHLY and CDR2 FYNNEI. DNA of the CDR3: TGTGCCAGCACCCTGGCGCAGGATGAGCAGTTCTTC. Residues: CASTLAQDEQFF.

The V gene is TRBV5-6, the J gene TRBJ1-1; D may be TRBD1 (6 bases). Germline assignment: CDR1 SGHDT and CDR2 YYEEEE. Trimming took off 6 bases at V and 7 bases at J, with 10 bases between the two ends. The CDR3 is made up of 11 amino acids. The chain's CDR3 is CASTLGGEAFF. The CDR3, as DNA: TGTGCCAGCACCCTAGGGGGTGAAGCTTTCTTT.

The sample holds one count of this clone. The V call is TRBV14, the J call TRBJ2-1; D might be TRBD2 (5 bases). V was clipped by 4 bases and J by 5 bases, with 12 bases between them. Germline V CDR1 and CDR2: SGHDN, FVKESK. The CDR3 length is 14 residues. The CDR3 here is CASSLRTYDNEQFF. CDR3 nucleotide sequence: TGTGCCAGCAGCCTTCGGACTTACGACAATGAGCAGTTCTTC. Full variable domain (missing parts from reference TRBV14 and TRBJ2-1): EAGVTQFPSHSVIEKGQTVTLRCDPISGHDNLYWYRRVMGKEIKFLLHFVKESKQDESGMPNNRFLAERTGGTYSTLKVQPAELEDSGVYFCASSLRTYDNEQFFGPGTRLTVL.

In its sample, this clone was seen once. The chain has TRBV7-3 and TRBJ1-4, with TRBD1 matching over 8 bases. The CDR3 length is 12 residues. Germline CDR1 SGHTA, CDR2 FQGTGA. Losses at the gene ends were 8 bases for V and 10 bases for J; bases not matched to a gene: 6. The CDR3 reads CASAPQGAKLFF. The CDR3 DNA is TGTGCCAGCGCTCCGCAGGGGGCAAAACTGTTTTTT.

The chain employs TRBV27 and TRBJ2-1, with D uncertain. Trimming cost V 2 bases and J 2 bases, with 10 bases left between them. The V gene's germline CDR1 is MNHEY and CDR2 SMNVEV (reference sequence). The CDR3 contains 15 residues. In nucleotides, the CDR3 is TGTGCCAGCAGTTTAAGTGTTGACCCCTACAATGAGCAGTTCTTC. Translating gives CASSLSVDPYNEQFF.

This chain connects TRBV6-5 to TRBJ2-5, with D maybe TRBD1 (6 bases). The DNA end favors TRBJ2-7, so the J call may be wrong. Germline V gene data show CDR1 as MNHEY and CDR2 as SVGAGI. The CDR3 spans 12 residues. The DNA of the CDR3 is TGTGCCAGCAGATCACAGGGCTACGAGCAGTACTTC. This translates into CASRSQGYEQYF.